These 8 T cell receptor beta chains came from one sample sequenced in a study of blood T cells in healthy people across ages. Next came a second PCR, run for about 6 to 12 cycles, which used a sample-barcoded 5' primer along with a J-beta primer mix. TCRdb itself ran the 5' RACE reads through MiXCR, one entry per CDR3 protein. The sample consists of more than 1.4 million distinct CDR3 sequences, around two fifths of them appearing once. Input material: blood. The source is a woman younger than 35 in good health.

In DNA, the CDR3 is TGTGCCAGCACCGCAGAAGGACCCACAGATACGCAGTATTTT. Translating it yields CASTAEGPTDTQYF. This chain links TRBV27 with TRBJ2-3, with D unclear. Germline values: CDR1 MNHEY, CDR2 SMNVEV (reference sequence). The germline V and J ends were trimmed by 7 bases and 2 bases, with 13 bases remaining between them. The length of the CDR3 is 14 residues.

This clonotype occurred a few times. CDR3 loop: CASSHRGVDTQYF. In nucleotides, the CDR3 is TGTGCCAGCAGCCACCGGGGGGTAGATACGCAGTATTTT. The gene calls are TRBV3-1 and TRBJ2-3, with 7 bases matching TRBD2. Germline V gene lookup returns CDR1 LGHDT and CDR2 YNNKEL (reference sequence). The J segment lost 5 bases and the V segment lost 3 bases, leaving 2 bases of the junction unmatched. The CDR3 spans 13 residues.

This clonotype was observed a handful of times. The chain carries TRBV12-3 or TRBV12-4 and TRBJ1-1; D is uncertain. The CDR3 has 11 residues. The germline V and J ends were trimmed by 4 bases and 4 bases, with 4 bases remaining between them. CDR3 in DNA: TGTGCCAGCAGTTGGGCCACTGAAGCTTTCTTT. As protein: CASSWATEAFF.

This clonotype was detected only a few times. The genes are TRBV30 and TRBJ1-2, with D perhaps TRBD1 (5 bases). V lost 0 bases to trimming and J lost 4 bases, with 21 bases between them. The germline V gene has CDR1 GTSNPN and CDR2 SVGIG (reference sequence). CDR3 size: 17 residues. Written as DNA, the CDR3 is TGTGCCTGGAGTGTACCCTATACAGGAAAAGTAGTCTATGGCTACACCTTC. Amino acids: CAWSVPYTGKVVYGYTF. Drawing the rest from reference TRBV30 and TRBJ1-2, the complete variable domain is SQTIHQWPATLVQPVGSPLSLECTVEGTSNPNLYWYRQAAGRGLQLLFYSVGIGQISSEVPQNLSASRPQDRQFILSSKKLLLSDSGFYLCAWSVPYTGKVVYGYTFGSGTRLTVV.

The V and J genes are TRBV2 and TRBJ2-3; 10 bases fit TRBD2. CDR1 is SNHLY, CDR2 FYNNEI, per germline. CDR3 length: 15 residues. After removal of 7 bases from V and 2 bases from J, the junction contained 6 bases not matched to a gene. CDR3 DNA sequence: TGTGCCAGCAAAATAGCGGGGGGTCACACAGATACGCAGTATTTT. Protein sequence: CASKIAGGHTDTQYF.

This sequence joins TRBV20-1 and TRBJ1-1; no definite D call. V gave up 3 bases and J gave up 6 bases, with 5 bases separating them. There are 10 residues in the CDR3. Per the germline V gene, CDR1 is DFQATT and CDR2 is SNEGSKA (reference sequence). The chain's CDR3 is CSARLAEAFF. CDR3 nucleotide sequence: TGCAGTGCTAGGTTGGCTGAAGCTTTCTTT.

Only a few counts were recorded for this clonotype. The rearrangement uses TRBV25-1 and TRBJ1-1, with D unclear. The V gene's germline CDR1 is MGHDK and CDR2 SYGVNS. This CDR3 is built from 13 residues. The V gene lost 8 bases and the J gene lost 2 bases, with 12 bases spanning the gap. Here the CDR3 DNA reads TGTGCCAGCTCAGATTACAGTAACACTGAAGCTTTCTTT. This gives the protein CASSDYSNTEAFF.

The chain couples TRBV9 to TRBJ1-4, with no clear D. This CDR3 contains 15 residues. V gave up 0 bases and J gave up 8 bases, with 14 bases separating them. Germline CDR1 is SGDLS and CDR2 is YYNGEE. CDR3 protein: CASSVEAGYNEKLFF. CDR3 DNA: TGTGCCAGCAGCGTAGAGGCGGGGTACAACGAAAAACTGTTTTTT.